Following are 15 T cell receptor beta chains from one sample sequenced in a study of T cell repertoires in cytomegalovirus infection. From the reads, TCRdb called clonotypes with MiXCR, one entry per CDR3 protein. The sample records around 430,000 distinct CDR3 sequences, about 42% being singletons. The antigens these receptors bind are not known. Sequencing was performed on cultured PBMCs, taken from culture after CMV antigen stimulation. All receptors come from a human donor in good health (CMV status not recorded). Some clones in this sample may be carry-over from other donors' samples.

The rearrangement joins TRBV7-8 to TRBJ2-5, with 13 bases that match TRBD2. Germline trimming cut 2 bases from V and 2 bases from J; bases unmatched to any gene: 11. Germline CDR1 is SGHVS and CDR2 is FQNEAQ. The CDR3 sequence is 19 residues long. CDR3 sequence reads: CASSLTRTSGGGTQETQYF. DNA for the CDR3: TGTGCCAGCAGCTTAACAAGGACTAGCGGGGGAGGGACTCAAGAGACCCAGTACTTC.

The chain combines TRBV7-8 with TRBJ1-5; TRBD1 matches 8 bases. Germline CDR1 reads SGHVS; CDR2 reads FQNEAQ. J lost 3 bases, V lost 6 bases, and 10 bases had no gene match. This CDR3 spans 16 amino acids. The CDR3 nucleotides read TGTGCCAGCAGTGTTACCAGGGGGCTTGACAATCAGCCCCAGCATTTT. This encodes CASSVTRGLDNQPQHF. Combining the CDR3 with reference TRBV7-8 and TRBJ1-5 gives the whole variable domain GAGVSQSPRYKVAKRGQDVALRCDPISGHVSLFWYQQALGQGPEFLTYFQNEAQLDKSGLPSDRFFAERPEGSVSTLKIQRTQQEDSAVYLCASSVTRGLDNQPQHFGDGTRLSIL.

V is TRBV27 and J is TRBJ1-1; 8 positions agree with TRBD1. Germline assignment: CDR1 MNHEY and CDR2 SMNVEV (reference sequence). The CDR3 contains 14 residues. The trim removed 2 bases at V and 5 bases at J, leaving 4 bases unmatched. CDR3 DNA: TGTGCCAGCAGTTTAAGACAGGGGATGACTGAAGCTTTCTTT. Residues: CASSLRQGMTEAFF.

V is TRBV7-2 and J is TRBJ2-2, with a weak D call TRBD2 (6 bases). The CDR3 is made up of 13 amino acids. The germline V gene encodes CDR1 SGHTA and CDR2 FQGNSA. Deletions cut 5 bases from V and 6 bases from J, with 10 bases between. DNA for the CDR3: TGTGCCAGCAGCGCAAGACTAGCCGGGGAGCTGTTTTTT. Amino acid sequence: CASSARLAGELFF. Complete variable domain (other parts from reference TRBV7-2 and TRBJ2-2): GAGVSQSPSNKVTEKGKDVELRCDPISGHTALYWYRQSLGQGLEFLIYFQGNSAPDKSGLPSDRFSAERTGGSVSTLTIQRTQQEDSAVYLCASSARLAGELFFGEGSRLTVL.

The chain combines TRBV27 with TRBJ2-1; TRBD2 matches at 7 bases. Germline assignment: CDR1 MNHEY and CDR2 SMNVEV (reference sequence). V dropped 7 bases and J dropped 7; count of bases not matched to a gene: 10. This CDR3 region has 14 residues. The DNA for the CDR3 is TGTGCCAGCACCGCCCCGGGACTAATAAATGAGCAGTTCTTC. Its protein product is CASTAPGLINEQFF.

This chain uses TRBV12-3 or TRBV12-4 with TRBJ2-1; the match to TRBD1 covers 9 bases. The CDR3 extends over 14 amino acids. The trim removed 6 bases at V and 7 bases at J, leaving 7 bases unmatched. CDR3 in amino acids: CASSSGTGRNEQFF. The CDR3 DNA reads as TGTGCCAGCAGCTCCGGGACAGGGAGGAATGAGCAGTTCTTC.

The chain links TRBV7-8 to TRBJ2-1; D might be TRBD1 (6 bases). Deletions cut 8 bases from V and 6 bases from J, with 20 bases between. The length of the CDR3 is 15 residues. The germline CDR1 and CDR2 sequences are SGHVS and FQNEAQ. The CDR3 loop is CASSDPGQGINEQFF. CDR3 coding DNA: TGTGCCAGCTCCGACCCCGGGCAGGGGATCAATGAGCAGTTCTTC.

The V and J genes are TRBV9 and TRBJ2-5, with 12 nucleotides matching TRBD2. The V gene's germline CDR1 is SGDLS and CDR2 YYNGEE. The CDR3 loop spans 17 amino acids. V lost 3 bases, J lost 4 bases, and 10 bases stayed unmatched. This CDR3 reads CASSALEGLAGRETQYF. CDR3 in DNA: TGTGCCAGCAGCGCCCTTGAGGGACTAGCGGGTCGAGAGACCCAGTACTTC.

The chain has TRBV6-2 or TRBV6-3 and TRBJ2-7; TRBD2 matches 7 bases. The ends lost 2 bases at V and 6 bases at J; junction bases unmatched: 16. In germline, CDR1 is MNHEY, CDR2 SVGEGT. The CDR3 has 17 amino acids. CDR3 residues: CASSYSTIEAGPSEQYF. CDR3 sequence (DNA): TGTGCCAGCAGTTACAGCACCATAGAAGCGGGACCTTCCGAGCAGTACTTC.

This clonotype was observed a handful of times. The chain carries TRBV5-1 and TRBJ1-1, with no clear D. Trimming took 0 bases from V and 5 from J, leaving 14 bases between them. CDR1 SGHRS and CDR2 YFSETQ come from the germline V gene. CDR3 length: 15 amino acids. CDR3 in amino acids: CASSLGRSSQTEAFF. CDR3 sequence (DNA): TGCGCCAGCAGCTTGGGACGGTCTTCGCAAACTGAAGCTTTCTTT.

This clonotype was found a few times. The chain recombines TRBV7-8 with TRBJ1-6; 7 nucleotides align to TRBD1. Germline loops: CDR1 SGHVS, CDR2 FQNEAQ. The CDR3 runs to 16 residues. Losses at the gene ends were 5 bases for V and 6 bases for J; bases not matched to a gene: 10. The CDR3 sequence is CASSETRGQSNSPLHF. In DNA, the CDR3 is TGTGCCAGCAGCGAGACTAGGGGGCAGAGTAATTCACCCCTCCACTTT.

The CDR3 DNA reads as TGTGCCAGCAGCCCAGAACTAGGAGTAGGCTCCTACGAGCAGTACTTC. Protein product: CASSPELGVGSYEQYF. The V gene is TRBV7-2, the J gene TRBJ2-7, with D perhaps TRBD2 (5 bases). Germline V CDR1 and CDR2: SGHTA, FQGNSA. The V and J ends lost 5 bases and 0 bases respectively, with 17 bases between them. CDR3 length: 16 residues.

The chain links TRBV12-5 to TRBJ2-7; no reliable D call. Germline assignment: CDR1 LGHNT and CDR2 FRNRAP. Between the trimmed V and J ends, which lost 6 bases and 3 bases, there was a span of 9 bases. This CDR3 has 12 residues. CDR3 sequence reads: CASGPWIYEQYF. In nucleotides, the CDR3 is TGTGCTAGTGGCCCGTGGATCTACGAGCAGTACTTC. Variable domain in full (rest from reference TRBV12-5 and TRBJ2-7): DARVTQTPRHKVTEMGQEVTMRCQPILGHNTVFWYRQTMMQGLELLAYFRNRAPLDDSGMPKDRFSAEMPDATLATLKIQPSEPRDSAVYFCASGPWIYEQYFGPGTRLTVT.

The table lists this clonotype with a few counts. The chain uses TRBV6-2 or TRBV6-3 and TRBJ2-5, with unresolved D. V was cut by 6 bases and J by 5 bases, with 16 bases left in between. The CDR3 spans 14 residues. Per germline, CDR1 MNHEY and CDR2 SVGEGT. CDR3 amino acids: CASRIPWVGETQYF. The CDR3 region has the DNA TGTGCCAGCAGGATTCCTTGGGTGGGGGAGACCCAGTACTTC.

The rearrangement links TRBV7-6 to TRBJ1-2; D may be TRBD1 (6 bases). Between the trimmed V and J ends, which lost 5 bases and 8 bases, there was a span of 18 bases. Germline loops: CDR1 SGHVS, CDR2 FNYEAQ. The CDR3 runs 14 residues. CDR3 loop: CASSRMTGFGGYTF. The CDR3 coding sequence is TGTGCCAGCAGCCGGATGACAGGATTCGGCGGCTACACCTTC.